The clone carrying this TCR beta chain has only one observation. These data belong to a study of radiation and T cells in renal cell carcinoma. This sample's time point: blood 2 weeks post-SBRT. Stated treatment: 15 Gy SBRT to primary tumor, nephrectomy 4 weeks later. Profiled with immunoSEQ multiplex PCR; TCRdb holds only in-frame clones, not every one. Among 100,000 to 150,000 clones, around 90% were seen once, and the ten largest hold 5.8%. The CDR3 is 16 residues long. Germline V gives CDR1 SGHRS, CDR2 YFSETQ. V was clipped by 2 bases and J by 3 bases; unmatched bases: 7. The TCR sequence derives from a woman in her 70s with renal cell carcinoma. Sample: blood, taken from a patient whose treatment included radiotherapy and nephrectomy. The chain joins TRBV5-1 to TRBJ1-2, with TRBD1 matching over 10 bases. CDR3 residues: CASSFGTGVPDYGYTF. For the CDR3, the DNA is TGCGCCAGCAGCTTTGGGACAGGGGTCCCGGACTATGGCTACACCTTC.